Below, 19 T cell receptor beta chains from the same sample are listed, as sequenced in a study of cytomegalovirus exposure and HLA in healthy donors. A multiplex PCR was run with 60 Vbeta primers and 13 Jbeta primers. Clones were sequenced by immunoSEQ multiplex PCR, and TCRdb holds only the in-frame ones, with some missing. The sample lists 180,000 or so clones; about 77% were seen once. Sequencing was carried out using PBMCs. The receptor source for this set is a woman younger than 45 in good health and CMV-seropositive.

The chain joins TRBV29-1 to TRBJ2-7, with D possibly matching TRBD2 (5 bases). Germline-derived CDR1 and CDR2 are SQVTM and ANQGSEA. Trimming stripped 0 bases from V and 3 bases from J, with 6 bases between. The CDR3 is 12 residues long. CDR3 in DNA: TGCAGCGTTGAAGACGGGAACTACGAGCAGTACTTC. Its protein is CSVEDGNYEQYF.

This chain uses TRBV4-2 with TRBJ2-7; TRBD1 matches at 11 bases. Germline trimming cut 0 bases from V and 3 bases from J; bases unmatched to any gene: 7. The CDR3 runs 17 residues. Germline CDR1 is LGHNA and CDR2 is YNFKEQ. The CDR3 loop reads CASSQEPGTGGNYEQYF. In DNA form, the CDR3 reads TGTGCCAGCAGCCAAGAGCCAGGGACAGGGGGTAACTACGAGCAGTACTTC.

The chain couples TRBV10-1 to TRBJ2-7; 9 nucleotides agree with TRBD1. Trimming at V came to 6 bases and at J to 7 bases, leaving 7 bases not matched to a gene. The CDR3 is 13 amino acids. Germline CDR1 is WNHNN and CDR2 is SYGVQD (reference sequence). CDR3 sequence reads: CASSRDRVDEQYF. In nucleotides, the CDR3 is TGCGCCAGCAGCCGGGACAGGGTAGATGAGCAGTACTTC.

The chain links TRBV30 to TRBJ2-3; TRBD2 matches 13 bases. CDR3 length equals 15 residues. With V trimmed by 5 bases and J by 3 bases, 5 bases remained unmatched. The germline V gene encodes CDR1 GTSNPN and CDR2 SVGIG (reference sequence). The CDR3 sequence is CAWAGLAGTTDTQYF. The CDR3 DNA follows: TGTGCCTGGGCGGGACTAGCGGGGACGACAGATACGCAGTATTTT.

The V and J genes are TRBV7-3 and TRBJ2-7; 9 bases agree with TRBD2. Germline V gene sequence: CDR1 SGHTA, CDR2 FQGTGA. CDR3 length equals 13 residues. Trimming removed 2 bases from V and 6 bases from J; junction bases left unmatched: 2. CDR3 sequence (DNA): TGTGCCAGCAGCTTAGGGCGGGGGGGCGAGCAGTACTTC. Amino acid sequence: CASSLGRGGEQYF.

The chain combines TRBV29-1 with TRBJ2-3, with TRBD1 matching over 9 bases. The V and J ends lost 4 bases and 0 bases, in that order; junction bases with no gene match: 2. From germline, CDR1 is SQVTM and CDR2 ANQGSEA. The CDR3 has 14 residues. CDR3 bases: TGCAGCGTTGGGACAGGGGAGAGCACAGATACGCAGTATTTT. It yields the protein CSVGTGESTDTQYF.

The rearrangement links TRBV9 to TRBJ1-1; TRBD1 agrees at 7 bases. The CDR3 loop spans 17 amino acids. Germline lookup yields CDR1 SGDLS and CDR2 YYNGEE. The ends lost 0 bases at V and 1 base at J; junction bases unmatched: 9. This CDR3 is CASSVGVGGKGNTEAFF. The CDR3 DNA sequence: TGTGCCAGCAGCGTAGGAGTAGGGGGCAAGGGGAACACTGAAGCTTTCTTT.

The chain recombines TRBV2 with TRBJ1-2, with TRBD1 matching 9 bases. J gave up 2 bases and V 7 bases, and 5 bases lay outside the gene matches. Germline CDR1 reads SNHLY; CDR2 reads FYNNEI. The CDR3 runs to 14 residues. CDR3 nucleotides: TGTGCCAGCACTTGGGACAGGGCGAACTATGGCTACACCTTC. As protein: CASTWDRANYGYTF.

The chain employs TRBV6-1 and TRBJ1-5; D remains ambiguous. The germline V gene encodes CDR1 MNHNS and CDR2 SASEGT. V lost 2 bases and J lost 0, with 11 bases in between. The CDR3 consists of 16 residues. The DNA of the CDR3 is TGTGCCAGCAGTGAATTGTCCGTAATTAGCAATCAGCCCCAGCATTTT. It encodes CASSELSVISNQPQHF.

The genes are TRBV30 and TRBJ2-2; D is perhaps TRBD1 (7 bases). Germline V CDR1 and CDR2: GTSNPN, SVGIG (reference sequence). The CDR3 sequence is 15 residues long. V dropped 4 bases and J dropped 7 bases, with 19 bases sitting between them. CDR3 nucleotide sequence: TGTGCCTGGATTTGGCAGGGGGGCCGGGGCGGGGAGCTGTTTTTT. Translating it yields CAWIWQGGRGGELFF.

The V and J genes are TRBV19 and TRBJ1-1, with 7 bases matching TRBD1. V dropped 3 bases and J dropped 6; count of bases not matched to a gene: 10. Germline CDR1 LNHDA, CDR2 SQIVND (reference sequence). The CDR3 runs 15 residues. The CDR3 region is CASSILGQLISEAFF. DNA of the CDR3: TGTGCCAGTAGTATTTTGGGACAGTTGATCTCTGAAGCTTTCTTT.

This rearrangement joins TRBV7-2 to TRBJ1-5; TRBD1 matches at 8 bases. Germline trimming cut 5 bases from V and 5 bases from J; bases unmatched to any gene: 2. CDR1 and CDR2 from the germline V gene are SGHTA and FQGNSA. The CDR3 contains 13 residues. CDR3 loop: CASSTDRDQPQHF. As DNA, the CDR3 is TGTGCCAGCAGCACGGACAGGGATCAGCCCCAGCATTTT.

J is TRBJ2-5 and V is TRBV2; D not certain. In germline, CDR1 is SNHLY, CDR2 FYNNEI. The CDR3 runs to 14 residues. V was shortened by 3 bases and J by 5 bases, with 13 bases between the two germline ends. CDR3 residues: CASSDPGRMETQYF. The CDR3 coding sequence is TGTGCCAGCAGTGATCCAGGCCGGATGGAGACCCAGTACTTC.

The J gene is TRBJ1-3, the V gene TRBV25-1; 7 nucleotides align to TRBD1. Germline V gives CDR1 MGHDK, CDR2 SYGVNS. The V gene end was trimmed by 2 bases and the J gene end by 2 bases; junction bases not matched to a gene: 3. The CDR3 contains 15 residues. The CDR3 DNA is TGTGCCAGCAGTGAAACCGGGACAGCTGGAAACACCATATATTTT. Its translation: CASSETGTAGNTIYF.

The chain couples TRBV11-2 to TRBJ2-1; D is unresolved. Trimming took off 4 bases at V and 5 bases at J, with 6 bases between the two ends. CDR3 size: 12 residues. Germline lookup yields CDR1 SGHAT and CDR2 FQNNGV. The CDR3 loop reads CASSYYDNEQFF. The CDR3 nucleotides are TGTGCCAGCAGCTACTACGACAATGAGCAGTTCTTC.

The chain joins TRBV2 to TRBJ2-6, with 13 bases fitting TRBD2. J lost 2 bases, V lost 6 bases, and 1 base had no gene match. The CDR3 is 16 residues long. Germline V gene sequence: CDR1 SNHLY, CDR2 FYNNEI. Here the CDR3 DNA reads TGTGCCAGCAGGGGACTAGCGGGGACTGGGGCCAACGTCCTGACTTTC. Its protein product is CASRGLAGTGANVLTF.

This rearrangement joins TRBV11-3 to TRBJ2-1, with TRBD2 as a possible D gene (7 bases). From germline, CDR1 is SGHNT and CDR2 YENEEA. The V and J ends lost 2 bases and 7 bases respectively, with 18 bases between them. This CDR3 has 16 amino acids. In DNA form, the CDR3 reads TGTGCCAGCAGCTTAATAGTGGGGGGGGCCGGAAATGAGCAGTTCTTC. This translates into CASSLIVGGAGNEQFF.

The V call is TRBV6-1, the J call TRBJ1-5, with D tentatively TRBD1 (5 bases). The CDR3 extends over 15 amino acids. Germline assignment: CDR1 MNHNS and CDR2 SASEGT. The V end lost 6 bases, the J end lost 0 bases, and 12 bases lay between the germline ends. The CDR3 DNA reads as TGTGCCAGCAGCGACAGCCGTTATAGCAATCAGCCCCAGCATTTT. Translated: CASSDSRYSNQPQHF.

The V gene is TRBV11-2, the J gene TRBJ2-7, with 12 bases that match TRBD1. The length of the CDR3 is 15 residues. Trimming removed 4 bases from V and 6 bases from J; junction bases left unmatched: 7. Germline CDR1 is SGHAT and CDR2 is FQNNGV. The CDR3 loop reads CASSSNPGQGAEQYF. The CDR3, as DNA: TGTGCCAGCAGCTCCAACCCGGGACAGGGGGCCGAGCAGTACTTC. Variable domain in full (rest from reference TRBV11-2 and TRBJ2-7): EAGVAQSPRYKIIEKRQSVAFWCNPISGHATLYWYQQILGQGPKLLIQFQNNGVVDDSQLPKDRFSAERLKGVDSTLKIQPAKLEDSAVYLCASSSNPGQGAEQYFGPGTRLTVT.